There are many counts of the clone carrying this T cell receptor (beta chain). Its target is unknown. This sample is drawn from a study of blood T cells in healthy people across ages. Whole-study results and caveats: As age increased, TCR beta diversity per million T cells fell in a roughly linear fashion.

All donors came from Russia, were Caucasian and healthy, and spanned ages about 6 to 100. Every sample had a minimum of 6 million PBMCs isolated. This CDR3 is 15 amino acids long. V lost 3 bases and J lost 2; bases outside the gene matches: 7. Germline assignment: CDR1 MNHEY and CDR2 SMNVEV (reference sequence). For the second PCR, which ran for about 6 to 12 cycles, a sample-barcoded 5' primer and a J-beta primer mix were used. TCRdb ran MiXCR on the 5' RACE reads and lists one entry per CDR3 protein. The sample has about 1.6 million distinct CDR3 sequences, almost 35% seen once. The chain combines TRBV27 with TRBJ2-7, with 7 positions matching TRBD2. Sequenced input: blood. The sequence derives from a woman younger than 45 in good health. The CDR3 coding sequence is TGTGCCAGCAGTTTGGCCCCCGGGAGGACCTACGAGCAGTACTTC. It codes for CASSLAPGRTYEQYF.